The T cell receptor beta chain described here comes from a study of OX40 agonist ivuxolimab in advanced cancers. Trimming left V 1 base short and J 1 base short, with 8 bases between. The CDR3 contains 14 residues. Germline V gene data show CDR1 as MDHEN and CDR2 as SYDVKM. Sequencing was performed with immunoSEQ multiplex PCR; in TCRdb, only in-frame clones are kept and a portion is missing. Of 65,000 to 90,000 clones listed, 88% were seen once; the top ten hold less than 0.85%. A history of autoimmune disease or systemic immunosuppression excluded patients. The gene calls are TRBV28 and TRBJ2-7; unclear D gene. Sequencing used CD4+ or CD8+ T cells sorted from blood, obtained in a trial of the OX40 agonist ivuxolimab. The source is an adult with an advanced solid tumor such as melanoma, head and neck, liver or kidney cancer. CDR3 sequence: CASSLYGASYEQYF. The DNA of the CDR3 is TGTGCCAGCAGTTTATACGGAGCTTCCTACGAGCAGTACTTC.